The rows below give T cell receptor beta chains drawn from one sample of a study of tumor-infiltrating lymphocytes in oesophageal squamous cell carcinoma. TCRdb processed the PCR reads anew with MiXCR; each CDR3 protein has one entry. The sample consists of 12,000 or so distinct CDR3 sequences, 55% to 60% of them appearing once. Sequenced sample: esophageal tumor tissue. The receptor source for this set is a female donor with esophageal squamous cell carcinoma. CDR3s include the opening cysteine and the closing phenylalanine or tryptophan. The D gene is left open where the match is weak. Clone size is given for some rows only: seen once, a few or many times, or a class if the clone is expanded.

CDR3 protein,CDR3 DNA,clone size,V gene,CDR3 length,J gene,D gene
CASSLVKGSYNEQFF,TGTGCCAGCAGCTTGGTAAAGGGCTCCTACAATGAGCAGTTCTTC,few,TRBV7-2,15,TRBJ2-1,-
CASSWEGYYEQYF,TGTGCCAGCAGTTGGGAAGGGTACTACGAGCAGTACTTC,many,TRBV27,13,TRBJ2-7,-
CASAADLVVTEQYF,TGTGCCAGCGCCGCAGACCTCGTTGTTACTGAGCAGTACTTC,-,TRBV7-2,14,TRBJ2-5,-
CVTQQHQTYEQYF,TGTGTTACCCAGCAACACCAGACCTACGAGCAGTACTTC,few,TRBV6-1,13,TRBJ2-7,-
CASSPWAVGGEQFF,TGTGCCAGCAGCCCCTGGGCGGTTGGTGGTGAGCAGTTCTTC,-,TRBV11-2,14,TRBJ2-1,-
CASSLGLAGVDEQYF,TGCGCCAGCAGCTTGGGACTAGCGGGGGTGGATGAGCAGTACTTC,-,TRBV5-1,15,TRBJ2-5,TRBD2
CASVAGRVLAGELFF,TGTGCCAGCGTGGCAGGGCGAGTGCTGGCCGGGGAGCTGTTTTTT,-,TRBV2,15,TRBJ2-2,-
CASSSGQNTGELFF,TGTGCCAGCAGCTCGGGACAGAACACCGGGGAGCTGTTTTTT,medium-sized,TRBV5-4,14,TRBJ2-2,-
CATLTCPRGYTF,TGTGCCACTCTGACGTGCCCCAGGGGCTACACCTTC,few,TRBV7-3,12,TRBJ1-2,-
CASSYSTGCTYGYTF,TGTGCCAGCAGTTACTCGACAGGGTGTACCTATGGCTACACCTTC,medium-sized,TRBV6-7,15,TRBJ1-2,TRBD1
CASSLGGVEAFF,TGTGCCAGCAGCTTAGGAGGGGTTGAAGCTTTCTTT,-,TRBV7-9,12,TRBJ1-1,-
CASSVSGGTGANVLTF,TGTGCCAGCAGCGTGTCAGGGGGGACAGGGGCCAACGTCCTGACTTTC,-,TRBV9,16,TRBJ2-6,-
CASSLGARDFKFF,TGTGCCAGCAGCTTAGGAGCCCGGGACTTTAAGTTCTTC,-,TRBV7-3,13,TRBJ2-3,-
CASSRPGANVLTF,TGTGCCAGCAGCCGCCCTGGGGCCAACGTCCTGACTTTC,once,TRBV12-3/TRBV12-4,13,TRBJ2-6,-
CASSYAGFANTGELFF,TGTGCCAGCAGTTACGCAGGGTTCGCGAACACCGGGGAGCTGTTTTTT,many,TRBV6-1,16,TRBJ2-2,-
CASSEVPTNGQGSTDTQYF,TGTGCCAGCAGTGAAGTGCCCACAAACGGGCAGGGTAGCACAGATACGCAGTATTTT,many,TRBV6-1,19,TRBJ2-3,-
CASSLMGQGGYEQYF,TGCGCCAGCAGCTTAATGGGACAAGGTGGCTACGAGCAGTACTTC,many,TRBV5-1,15,TRBJ2-7,-
CASSPGTSDLETQYF,TGTGCCAGCAGCCCAGGGACTAGCGATCTCGAGACCCAGTACTTC,few,TRBV7-3,15,TRBJ2-5,TRBD2
CASSAGGGRDYGYTF,TGTGCCAGCAGCGCCGGTGGTGGGAGAGACTATGGCTACACCTTC,-,TRBV7-4,15,TRBJ1-2,-
CASSSRPDGDEQFF,TGTGCCAGCAGCTCGAGACCCGATGGGGATGAGCAGTTCTTC,few,TRBV7-6,14,TRBJ2-1,-
CASSPRPGQTYEQYF,TGTGCCAGCAGCCCTCGTCCGGGACAGACCTACGAGCAGTACTTC,-,TRBV7-8,15,TRBJ2-7,TRBD1
CASSAFGSYEQYF,TGTGCCAGCAGTGCTTTCGGGTCCTACGAGCAGTACTTC,-,TRBV6-1,13,TRBJ2-7,-
CASSLAGQINEQFF,TGTGCCAGCAGCTTAGCGGGACAAATCAATGAGCAGTTCTTC,-,TRBV7-2,14,TRBJ2-1,-
CASSYSGTGSYEQYF,TGTGCCAGCAGTTACTCCGGGACAGGGAGCTACGAGCAGTACTTC,-,TRBV6-6,15,TRBJ2-7,TRBD1
CASSREGSGGYEQYF,TGTGCCAGCAGCCGGGAGGGTAGCGGGGGGTACGAGCAGTACTTC,few,TRBV7-3,15,TRBJ2-7,TRBD2
CASSFDRDTEAFF,TGTGCCAGCAGCTTCGACAGGGACACTGAAGCTTTCTTT,-,TRBV7-6,13,TRBJ1-1,TRBD1